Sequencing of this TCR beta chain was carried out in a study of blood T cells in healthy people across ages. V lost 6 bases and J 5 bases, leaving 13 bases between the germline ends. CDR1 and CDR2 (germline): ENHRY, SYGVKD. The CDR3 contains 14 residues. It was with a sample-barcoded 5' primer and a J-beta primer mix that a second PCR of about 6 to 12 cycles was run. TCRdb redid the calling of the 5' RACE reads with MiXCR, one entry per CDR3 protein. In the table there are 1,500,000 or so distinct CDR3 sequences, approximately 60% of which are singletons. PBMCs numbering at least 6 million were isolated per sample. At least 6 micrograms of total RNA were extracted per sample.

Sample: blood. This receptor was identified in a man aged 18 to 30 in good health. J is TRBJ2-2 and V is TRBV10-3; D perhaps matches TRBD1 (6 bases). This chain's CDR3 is CAISNGRGTGELFF. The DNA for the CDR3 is TGTGCCATCAGCAACGGCAGGGGAACCGGGGAGCTGTTTTTT.